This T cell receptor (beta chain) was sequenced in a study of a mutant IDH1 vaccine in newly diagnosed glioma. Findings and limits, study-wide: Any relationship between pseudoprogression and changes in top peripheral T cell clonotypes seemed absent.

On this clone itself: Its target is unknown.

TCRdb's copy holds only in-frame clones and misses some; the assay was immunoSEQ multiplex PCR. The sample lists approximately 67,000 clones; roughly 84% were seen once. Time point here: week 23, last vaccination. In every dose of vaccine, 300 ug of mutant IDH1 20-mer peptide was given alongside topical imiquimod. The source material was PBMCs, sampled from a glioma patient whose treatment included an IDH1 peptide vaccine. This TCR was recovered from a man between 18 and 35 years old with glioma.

The CDR3, as DNA: TGTGCCAGCAGCTTTCAAGGGGGAGATACGCAGTATTTT. Protein: CASSFQGGDTQYF. The chain joins TRBV5-4 to TRBJ2-3; D perhaps matches TRBD1 (6 bases). The ends were cut back, 2 bases at V and 5 bases at J, with 9 bases in the middle. This CDR3 has 13 amino acids. CDR1 is SGHNT and CDR2 is YYREEE in the germline V gene (reference sequence).